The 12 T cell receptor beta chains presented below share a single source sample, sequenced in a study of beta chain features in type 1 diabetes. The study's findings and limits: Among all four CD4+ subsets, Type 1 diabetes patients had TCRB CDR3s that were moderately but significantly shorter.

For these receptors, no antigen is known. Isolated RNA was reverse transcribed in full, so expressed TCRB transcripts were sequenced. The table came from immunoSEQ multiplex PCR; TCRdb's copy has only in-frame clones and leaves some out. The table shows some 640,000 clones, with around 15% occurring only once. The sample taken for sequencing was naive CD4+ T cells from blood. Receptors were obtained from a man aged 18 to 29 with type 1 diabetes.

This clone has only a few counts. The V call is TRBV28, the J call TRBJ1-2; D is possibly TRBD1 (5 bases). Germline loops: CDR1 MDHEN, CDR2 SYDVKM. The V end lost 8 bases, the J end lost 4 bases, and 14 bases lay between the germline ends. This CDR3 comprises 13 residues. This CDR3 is CASAPPQGYGYTF. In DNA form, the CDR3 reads TGTGCCAGCGCACCCCCGCAGGGCTATGGCTACACCTTC.

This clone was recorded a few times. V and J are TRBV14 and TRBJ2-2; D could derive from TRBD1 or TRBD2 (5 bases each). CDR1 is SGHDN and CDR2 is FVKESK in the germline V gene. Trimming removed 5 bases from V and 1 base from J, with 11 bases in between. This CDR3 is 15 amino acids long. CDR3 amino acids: CASSSGTENTGELFF. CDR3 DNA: TGTGCCAGCAGCTCCGGGACGGAGAACACCGGGGAGCTGTTTTTT.

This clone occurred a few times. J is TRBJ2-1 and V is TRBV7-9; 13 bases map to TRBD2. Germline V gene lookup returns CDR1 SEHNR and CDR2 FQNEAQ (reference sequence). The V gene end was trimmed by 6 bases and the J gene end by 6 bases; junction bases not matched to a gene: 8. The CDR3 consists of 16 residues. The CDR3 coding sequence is TGTGCCAGCAGTAGACTAGCGGGGGGCAAATCCAATGAGCAGTTCTTC. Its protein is CASSRLAGGKSNEQFF.

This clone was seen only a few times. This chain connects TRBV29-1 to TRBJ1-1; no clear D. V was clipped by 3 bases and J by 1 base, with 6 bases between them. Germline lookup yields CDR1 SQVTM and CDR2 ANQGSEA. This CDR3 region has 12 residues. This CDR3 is CSVDWQNTEAFF. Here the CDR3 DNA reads TGCAGCGTTGATTGGCAGAACACTGAAGCTTTCTTT.

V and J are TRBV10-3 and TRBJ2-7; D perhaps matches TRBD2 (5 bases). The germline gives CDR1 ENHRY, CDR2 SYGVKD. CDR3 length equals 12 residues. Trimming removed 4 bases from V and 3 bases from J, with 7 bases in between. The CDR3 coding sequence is TGTGCCATCAGTGGACGGGACTACGAGCAGTACTTC. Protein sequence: CAISGRDYEQYF.

CDR3 in DNA: TGTGCCAGCAGCATGACACAATCCTACGAGCAGTACTTC. This codes for CASSMTQSYEQYF. The gene calls are TRBV7-2 and TRBJ2-7; D is unresolved. V lost 5 bases, J lost 1 base, and 9 bases lay in between. This CDR3 has 13 residues. In germline, CDR1 is SGHTA, CDR2 FQGNSA.

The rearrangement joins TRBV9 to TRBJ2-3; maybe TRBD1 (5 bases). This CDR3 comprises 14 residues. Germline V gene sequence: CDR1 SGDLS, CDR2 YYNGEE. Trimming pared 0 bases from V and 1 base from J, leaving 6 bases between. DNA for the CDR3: TGTGCCAGCAGCGTAGGACAGCGCACAGATACGCAGTATTTT. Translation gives CASSVGQRTDTQYF.

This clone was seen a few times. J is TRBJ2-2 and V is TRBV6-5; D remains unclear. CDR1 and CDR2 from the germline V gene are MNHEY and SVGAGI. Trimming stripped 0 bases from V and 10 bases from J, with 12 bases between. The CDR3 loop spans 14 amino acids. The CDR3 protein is CASSYSLTAKELFF. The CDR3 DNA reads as TGTGCCAGCAGTTACTCCCTGACCGCCAAGGAGCTGTTTTTT.

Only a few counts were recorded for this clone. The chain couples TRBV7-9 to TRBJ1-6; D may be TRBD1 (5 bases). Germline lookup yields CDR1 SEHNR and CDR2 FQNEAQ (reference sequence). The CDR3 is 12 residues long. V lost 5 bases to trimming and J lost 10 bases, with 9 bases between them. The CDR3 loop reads CASSVGESPLHF. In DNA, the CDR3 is TGTGCCAGCAGCGTGGGGGAATCACCCCTCCACTTT.

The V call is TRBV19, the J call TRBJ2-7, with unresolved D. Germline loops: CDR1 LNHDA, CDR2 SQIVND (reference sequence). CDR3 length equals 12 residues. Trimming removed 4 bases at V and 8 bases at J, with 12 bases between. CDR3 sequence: CASSSRADQQYF. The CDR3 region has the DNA TGTGCCAGTAGTAGCCGGGCCGACCAGCAGTACTTC.

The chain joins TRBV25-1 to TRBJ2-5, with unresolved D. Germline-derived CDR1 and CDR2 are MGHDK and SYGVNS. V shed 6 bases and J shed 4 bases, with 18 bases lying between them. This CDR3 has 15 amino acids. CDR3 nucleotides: TGTGCCAGCAGCCCCCGGGTGGGCGTGGGAGAGACCCAGTACTTC. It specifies CASSPRVGVGETQYF.

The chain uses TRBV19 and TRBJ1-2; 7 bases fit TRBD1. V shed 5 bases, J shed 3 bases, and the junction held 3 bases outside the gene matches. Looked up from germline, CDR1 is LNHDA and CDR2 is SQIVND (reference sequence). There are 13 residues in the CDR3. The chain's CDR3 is CASSGRGDYGYTF. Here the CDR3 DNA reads TGTGCCAGTAGTGGCAGGGGGGACTATGGCTACACCTTC.